The following is a T cell receptor (beta chain) sequence with its context. This CDR3 is built from 14 residues. J gave up 5 bases and V 6 bases, and 7 bases lay outside the gene matches. Germline CDR1 and CDR2: MNHEY and SMNVEV (reference sequence). These data originate in a study of shared clonotypes between healthy human individuals. Execution of the assay was at deep level. Some clones are missing from TCRdb's copy, which holds only in-frame ones; the method was immunoSEQ multiplex PCR. The sample records some 480,000 clones, roughly 85% being singletons. The TCR originated in a woman aged 40 to 50 in good health. Some clones in this sample may be carry-over from other donors' samples. The sample was PBMCs. V and J are TRBV27 and TRBJ2-1, with 7 bases fitting TRBD1. The CDR3 loop reads CASSPGQSNNEQFF. CDR3 in DNA: TGTGCCAGCAGCCCGGGACAGTCAAACAATGAGCAGTTCTTC.